The clone carrying this T cell receptor (beta chain) has only one observation. This sample stems from a study of CD8+ T cells in alopecia areata. Treatment indicated: oral pan-JAK inhibitor, 5-10 mg twice daily. Following extraction, RNA underwent reverse transcription to cDNA, which served as the sequencing template. The repertoire was sequenced with immunoSEQ multiplex PCR; TCRdb's copy has only in-frame clones and lacks some. This sample has about 140,000 clones, with about four fifths found just once. This CDR3 region has 15 residues. Germline CDR1 and CDR2: KGHSH and LQKENI. V lost 3 bases to trimming and J lost 0 bases, with 11 bases between them.

The sequenced sample was CD8+ T cells sorted from blood, obtained at week 4, from a patient treated with tofacitinib. The J gene is TRBJ1-2, the V gene TRBV18; a possible D gene is TRBD1 (6 bases). The sequence came from a human donor with alopecia areata. CDR3 in amino acids: CASSPRDNTNYGYTF. As DNA, the CDR3 is TGTGCCAGCTCACCTCGGGACAACACTAACTATGGCTACACCTTC. Looking up the rest from reference TRBV18 and TRBJ1-2 gives the full variable domain: NAGVMQNPRHLVRRRGQEARLRCSPMKGHSHVYWYRQLPEEGLKFMVYLQKENIIDESGMPKERFSAEFPKEGPSILRIQQVVRGDSAAYFCASSPRDNTNYGYTFGSGTRLTVV.